The rows below give T cell receptor beta chains drawn from one sample of a study of CD8+ T cells in alopecia areata. Sequencing was performed with immunoSEQ multiplex PCR; in TCRdb, only in-frame clones are kept and a portion is missing. The sample lists almost 250,000 clones; less than 80% were seen once. The material sequenced was CD4+ T cells sorted from blood, taken at week 0. All receptors derive from a human donor with alopecia areata. CDR3s include the opening cysteine and the closing phenylalanine or tryptophan. A D gene is named only where the DNA matches it firmly. A row's size may be missing; if present it is once, few, many or a size class.

size	length	V	D	J	DNA	CDR3
few	13	TRBV19	.	TRBJ1-1	TGTGCCAGTATTAGGGGGTGGAACACTGAAGCTTTCTTT	CASIRGWNTEAFF
few	10	TRBV29-1	.	TRBJ2-1	TGCAGCATTAGCGGTGCCGAGCAGTTCTTC	CSISGAEQFF
.	15	TRBV5-1	.	TRBJ2-6	TGCGCCAGCAGCCTACAGGTTTCTGGGGCCAACGTCCTGACTTTC	CASSLQVSGANVLTF
.	14	TRBV30	.	TRBJ1-2	TGTGCCTGGAGCGTTCAGGGGATGGGGTATGGCTACACCTTC	CAWSVQGMGYGYTF
.	15	TRBV5-1	TRBD1	TRBJ2-5	TGCGCCAGCAGGGCCGGGACAGGGGGTTCAAGGACCCAGTACTTC	CASRAGTGGSRTQYF
few	15	TRBV5-4	.	TRBJ2-5	TGTGCCAGCAGCCTCGGGAGCTCACGTCGGGAGACCCAGTACTTC	CASSLGSSRRETQYF
few	12	TRBV27	.	TRBJ2-7	TGTGCCAGCTCCAGAGGAGGGATCGAGCAGTACTTC	CASSRGGIEQYF
few	11	TRBV9	.	TRBJ1-2	TGTGCCAGCAGCATCAACTATGGCTACACCTTC	CASSINYGYTF
.	22	TRBV7-2	.	TRBJ2-5	TGTGCCAGCAGCTTAGCTGCCAGGGCGCGTCATAGGCCTTCGGAACACCAAGAGACCCAGTACTTC	CASSLAARARHRPSEHQETQYF
.	15	TRBV5-1	.	TRBJ1-6	TGCGCCAGCAGCTTGGACCCGGGCGGTAGTTCACCCCTCCACTTT	CASSLDPGGSSPLHF
.	14	TRBV6-5	TRBD1	TRBJ1-2	TGTGCCAGCACAGTTGGACAGGGCGTCGCTGGCTACACCTTC	CASTVGQGVAGYTF
.	15	TRBV30	.	TRBJ1-5	TGTGCCTGGAGCGCCGGGGTGGCAAGCAATCAGCCCCAGCATTTT	CAWSAGVASNQPQHF
once	14	TRBV5-1	.	TRBJ2-7	TGCGCCAGCAGCTTAGGGCAGCGCTCCTACGAGCAGTACTTC	CASSLGQRSYEQYF
.	14	TRBV27	.	TRBJ1-4	TGTGCCAGCAGCCGACAGCACAGCGGAGAAAAACTGTTTTTT	CASSRQHSGEKLFF
few	15	TRBV30	TRBD2	TRBJ2-1	TGTGCCTCATCGACGACTAGCGTGGTAGGGCATGAGCAGTTCTTC	CASSTTSVVGHEQFF
.	14	TRBV2	.	TRBJ1-5	TGTGCCAGCTCCAGGGGAACCAGCAATCAGCCCCAGCATTTT	CASSRGTSNQPQHF
few	14	TRBV18	TRBD2	TRBJ2-7	TGTGCCAGCTCACAGGGACTAGCGGGGTACGAGCAGTACTTC	CASSQGLAGYEQYF
once	14	TRBV29-1	.	TRBJ1-2	TGCAGCGTTGAAGGCGTCAGGGGATCCTATGGCTACACCTTC	CSVEGVRGSYGYTF
.	16	TRBV7-3	TRBD1	TRBJ2-2	TGTGCCAGCAGCCCCCAACACCGGACAGGGGCCGGGGAGCTGTTTTTT	CASSPQHRTGAGELFF
.	13	TRBV14	.	TRBJ2-5	TGTGCCAGCAGCCAAGATCGGGCGATCCCCCAGTACTTC	CASSQDRAIPQYF
.	15	TRBV15	TRBD1	TRBJ2-1	TGTGCCACCAGCAGACAGGGGGCGGGTAACAATGAGCAGTTCTTC	CATSRQGAGNNEQFF
few	18	TRBV7-8	.	TRBJ1-6	TGTGCCAGCAGCTTACATGGGCAGGGCGCATCCTATAATTCACCCCTCCACTTT	CASSLHGQGASYNSPLHF
.	17	TRBV5-4	TRBD1	TRBJ1-6	TGTGCCAGCAGCTCCGCCGCACAGGGGAATGCAGATTCACCCCTCCACTTT	CASSSAAQGNADSPLHF
.	11	TRBV30	.	TRBJ2-5	TGTGCCTGGAGAGGTCGAGAGACCCAGTACTTC	CAWRGRETQYF
once	14	TRBV11-1	TRBD1	TRBJ2-5	TGTGCCAGCAGTCAGGACAGGCCTCGAGAGACCCAGTACTTC	CASSQDRPRETQYF
.	13	TRBV18	.	TRBJ2-7	TGTGCCAGCTCACCAGGGAGCTCCTACGAGCAGTACTTC	CASSPGSSYEQYF
.	18	TRBV23-1	.	TRBJ1-5	TGCGCCAGCAGTCAACTTCGTACAGTATACTATAGCAATCAGCCCCAGCATTTT	CASSQLRTVYYSNQPQHF
.	10	TRBV29-1	TRBD1	TRBJ1-4	TGCAGCGCTGGAAGCGGGACAGAGATGTTT	CSAGSGTEMF
.	13	TRBV5-1	.	TRBJ2-1	TGCGCCAGCAGCTTGACTCCAACAATGACGCAGTTCTTC	CASSLTPTMTQFF
few	12	TRBV27	.	TRBJ1-5	TGTGCCAGCAGTTCCGGAAATCAGCCCCAGCATTTT	CASSSGNQPQHF
.	15	TRBV6-5	TRBD2	TRBJ2-3	TGTGCCAGCAGTTCCCTCGGGGGGGCAACAGATACGCAGTATTTT	CASSSLGGATDTQYF
.	13	TRBV5-6	.	TRBJ2-5	TGTGCCAGCAGCTTAACGGGGGCAGAGACCCAGTACTTC	CASSLTGAETQYF
.	16	TRBV12-5	TRBD1	TRBJ2-7	TGTGCTAGTGGTTTGGCCCCCGACAGGGGTGCAGGCGAGCAGTACTTC	CASGLAPDRGAGEQYF
.	12	TRBV29-1	TRBD1	TRBJ1-2	TGCAGCGTCAACAGGGGAGCCTATGGCTACACCTTC	CSVNRGAYGYTF
few	14	TRBV18	TRBD1	TRBJ1-2	TGTGCCAGCTCATGGGACAGGGGACCCTATGGCTACACCTTC	CASSWDRGPYGYTF
few	13	TRBV5-4	.	TRBJ2-5	TGTGCCAGCAGCCCCCCGGGGGTCGAGACCCAGTACTTC	CASSPPGVETQYF
few	16	TRBV7-8	.	TRBJ1-3	TGTGCCAGCAGCTTAGCGCTGCCCGACTCTGGAAACACCATATATTTT	CASSLALPDSGNTIYF
.	14	TRBV9	.	TRBJ2-5	TGTGCCAGCAGCCCCCGACAGCCTCAAGAGACCCAGTACTTC	CASSPRQPQETQYF
.	15	TRBV7-3	.	TRBJ1-5	TGTGCCAGCAGCGAACGGGGTGAGGACAATCAGCCCCAGCATTTT	CASSERGEDNQPQHF
.	13	TRBV25-1	.	TRBJ1-2	TGTGCCAGCAGTGAATTTGGGAACTATGGCTACACCTTC	CASSEFGNYGYTF
once	15	TRBV30	.	TRBJ1-2	TGTGCCTGGACCCGAGGGGCCCGGGGGCCCTTCGGCTACACCTTC	CAWTRGARGPFGYTF
.	12	TRBV30	.	TRBJ1-5	TGTGCCTGGAGTCGGCCTCCGGGGCCCCAGCATTTT	CAWSRPPGPQHF